This TCR beta chain was sequenced for a study of blood T cell repertoires in COVID-19. Per the authors' pipeline: Quantification of nucleated cells was approximated via reference gene primer amplification. This table comes from immunoSEQ multiplex PCR, and its TCRdb copy is limited to in-frame clones, with some not included. From that table come the V and J calls and clone size; the DNA was used to work out D and trimming. The data show tens of thousands of clones, 80% to 90% seen once. V was pared by 0 bases and J by 5 bases, with 14 bases between. This CDR3 region has 15 residues. In germline, CDR1 is SGHDT, CDR2 YYEEEE.

This rearrangement joins TRBV5-6 to TRBJ2-5; possible D gene TRBD1, 5 bases. The sequenced sample was peripheral blood. This sequence originates from a man in his 70s with active or convalescent COVID-19. In DNA form, the CDR3 reads TGTGCCAGCAGCTTGGCCGGTCAGGGTGTGGAGACCCAGTACTTC. Translation: CASSLAGQGVETQYF.